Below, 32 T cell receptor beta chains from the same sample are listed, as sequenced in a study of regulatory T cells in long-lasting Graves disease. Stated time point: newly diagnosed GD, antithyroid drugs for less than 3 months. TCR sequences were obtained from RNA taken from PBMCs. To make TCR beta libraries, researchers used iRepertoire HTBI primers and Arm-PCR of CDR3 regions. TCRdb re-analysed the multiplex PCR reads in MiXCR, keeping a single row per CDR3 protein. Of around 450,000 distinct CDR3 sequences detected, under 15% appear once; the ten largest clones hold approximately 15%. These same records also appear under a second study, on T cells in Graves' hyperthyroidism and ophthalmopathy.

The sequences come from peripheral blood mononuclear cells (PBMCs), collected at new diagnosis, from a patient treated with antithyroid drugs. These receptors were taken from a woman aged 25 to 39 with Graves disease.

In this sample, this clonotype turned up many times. The CDR3 region has the DNA TGTGCCAGCTCACCACCCGGGGGAATTGGCGAGCAGTACTTC. It codes for CASSPPGGIGEQYF. The V gene is TRBV18, the J gene TRBJ2-7; perhaps TRBD2 as D (6 bases). Germline CDR1 reads KGHSH; CDR2 reads LQKENI. The CDR3 is 14 amino acids. The germline V and J ends were trimmed by 0 bases and 6 bases, with 12 bases remaining between them. Full variable domain (outside the CDR3, taken from reference TRBV18 and TRBJ2-7): NAGVMQNPRHLVRRRGQEARLRCSPMKGHSHVYWYRQLPEEGLKFMVYLQKENIIDESGMPKERFSAEFPKEGPSILRIQQVVRGDSAAYFCASSPPGGIGEQYFGPGTRLTVT.

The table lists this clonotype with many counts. This CDR3 is CASSLEGVWGWDEQFF. The DNA of the CDR3 is TGCGCCAGCAGCTTGGAGGGTGTCTGGGGTTGGGATGAGCAGTTCTTC. V usage is TRBV5-1 and J usage is TRBJ2-1; D is ambiguous. The V end was cut by 0 bases, the J end by 8 bases, with 18 bases between. The CDR3 loop spans 16 amino acids. From germline, CDR1 is SGHRS and CDR2 YFSETQ.

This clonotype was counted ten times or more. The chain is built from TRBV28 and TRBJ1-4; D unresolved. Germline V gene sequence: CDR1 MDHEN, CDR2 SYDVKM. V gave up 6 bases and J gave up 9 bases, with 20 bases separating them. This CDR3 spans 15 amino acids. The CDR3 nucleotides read TGTGCCAGCAGCCCGGCCCCCCCAAAGGTCCAAAAACTGTTTTTT. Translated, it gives CASSPAPPKVQKLFF.

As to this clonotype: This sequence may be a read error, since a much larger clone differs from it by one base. CDR3 DNA: TGCGCCAGCAGCTGGAGCCCCGGGGGACAGGACCGGTTCTTC. Translated, it gives CASSWSPGGQDRFF. The rearrangement joins TRBV5-1 to TRBJ2-1, with 8 nucleotides matching TRBD1. With V trimmed by 3 bases and J by 15 bases, 14 bases remained unmatched. Per the germline V gene, CDR1 is SGHRS and CDR2 is YFSETQ. The CDR3 extends over 14 amino acids. The full variable domain, its missing parts supplied by reference TRBV5-1 and TRBJ2-1, is KAGVTQTPRYLIKTRGQQVTLSCSPISGHRSVSWYQQTPGQGLQFLFEYFSETQRNKGNFPGRFSGRQFSNSRSEMNVSTLELGDSALYLCASSWSPGGQDRFFGPGTRLTVL.

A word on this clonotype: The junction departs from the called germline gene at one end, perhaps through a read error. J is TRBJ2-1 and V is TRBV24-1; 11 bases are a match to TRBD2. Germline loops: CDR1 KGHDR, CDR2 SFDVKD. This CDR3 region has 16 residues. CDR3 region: CASSDLGLAGGYEQFF. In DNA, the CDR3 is TGTGCCTCCAGTGATTTAGGGCTAGCGGGAGGTTATGAGCAGTTCTTC.

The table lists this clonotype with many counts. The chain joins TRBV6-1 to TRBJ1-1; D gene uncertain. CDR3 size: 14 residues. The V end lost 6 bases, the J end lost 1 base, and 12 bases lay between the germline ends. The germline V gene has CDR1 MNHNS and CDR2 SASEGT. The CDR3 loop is CASRGSGKNTEAFF. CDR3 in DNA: TGTGCCAGCAGGGGGTCCGGGAAGAACACTGAAGCTTTCTTT.

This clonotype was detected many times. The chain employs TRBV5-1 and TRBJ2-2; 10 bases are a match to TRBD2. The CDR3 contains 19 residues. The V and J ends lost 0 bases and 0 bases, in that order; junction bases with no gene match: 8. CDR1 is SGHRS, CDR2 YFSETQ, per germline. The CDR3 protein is CASSLVRGLASANTGELFF. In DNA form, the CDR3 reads TGCGCCAGCAGCTTGGTCCGGGGACTAGCGAGCGCGAACACCGGGGAGCTGTTTTTT.

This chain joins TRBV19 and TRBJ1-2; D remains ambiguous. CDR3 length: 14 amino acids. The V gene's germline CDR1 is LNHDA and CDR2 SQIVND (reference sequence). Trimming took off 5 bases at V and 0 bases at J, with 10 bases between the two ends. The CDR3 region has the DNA TGTGCCAGTAGTCCGCTCGGGACTAACTATGGCTACACCTTC. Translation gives CASSPLGTNYGYTF.

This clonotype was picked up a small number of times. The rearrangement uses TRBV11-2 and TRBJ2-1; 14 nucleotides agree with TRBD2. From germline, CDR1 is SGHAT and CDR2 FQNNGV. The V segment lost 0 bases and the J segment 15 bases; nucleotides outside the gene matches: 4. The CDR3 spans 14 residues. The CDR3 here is CASSLDPGTSGGFF. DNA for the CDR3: TGTGCCAGCAGCTTAGATCCCGGGACTAGCGGGGGGTTCTTC.

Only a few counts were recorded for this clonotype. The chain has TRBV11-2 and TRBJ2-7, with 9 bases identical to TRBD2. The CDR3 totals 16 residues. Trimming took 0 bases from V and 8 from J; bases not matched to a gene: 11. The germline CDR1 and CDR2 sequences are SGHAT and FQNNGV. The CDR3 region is CASSLDLGSGSDKQYF. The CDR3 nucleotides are TGTGCCAGCAGCTTAGATCTAGGTAGCGGGAGTGATAAGCAGTACTTC.

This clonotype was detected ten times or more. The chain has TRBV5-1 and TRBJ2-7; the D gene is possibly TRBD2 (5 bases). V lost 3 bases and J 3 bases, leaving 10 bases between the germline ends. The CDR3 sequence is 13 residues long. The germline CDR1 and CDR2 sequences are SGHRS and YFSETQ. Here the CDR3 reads CASSSGLFYEQYF. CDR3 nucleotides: TGCGCCAGCAGCTCCGGACTCTTCTACGAGCAGTACTTC.

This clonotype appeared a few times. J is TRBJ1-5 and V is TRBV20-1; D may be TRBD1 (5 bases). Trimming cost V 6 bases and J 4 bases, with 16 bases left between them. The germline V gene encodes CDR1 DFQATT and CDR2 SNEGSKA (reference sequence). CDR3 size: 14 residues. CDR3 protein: CSASSGTANQPQHF. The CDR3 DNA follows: TGCAGTGCATCTTCCGGGACGGCGAATCAGCCCCAGCATTTT.

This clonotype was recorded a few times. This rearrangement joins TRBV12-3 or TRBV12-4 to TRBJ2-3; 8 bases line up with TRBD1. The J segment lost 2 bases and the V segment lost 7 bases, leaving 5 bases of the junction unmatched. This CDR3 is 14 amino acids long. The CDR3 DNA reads TGTGCCAGCATTTCGGACAGGGCCACAGATACGCAGTATTTT. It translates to CASISDRATDTQYF.

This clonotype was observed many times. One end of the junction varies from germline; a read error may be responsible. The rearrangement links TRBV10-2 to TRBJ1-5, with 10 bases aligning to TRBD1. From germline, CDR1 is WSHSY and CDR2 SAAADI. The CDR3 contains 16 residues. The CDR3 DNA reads TGTGCCACCAGTGACCCGGGACAGGGGAACAATCAGCCCCAGCATTTT. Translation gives CATSDPGQGNNQPQHF.

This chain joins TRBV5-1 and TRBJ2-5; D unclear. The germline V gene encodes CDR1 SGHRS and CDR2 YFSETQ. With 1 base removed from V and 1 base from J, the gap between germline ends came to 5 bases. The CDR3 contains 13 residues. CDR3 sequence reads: CASSLPPQETQYF. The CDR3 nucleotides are TGCGCCAGCAGCTTGCCACCCCAAGAGACCCAGTACTTC.

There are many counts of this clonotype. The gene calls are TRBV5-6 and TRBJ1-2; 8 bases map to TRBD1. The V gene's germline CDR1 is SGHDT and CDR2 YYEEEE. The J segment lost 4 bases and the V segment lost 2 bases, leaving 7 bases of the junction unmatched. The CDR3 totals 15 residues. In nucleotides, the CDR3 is TGTGCCAGCAGCTTAACAGGGGGACTGTCCTATGGCTACACCTTC. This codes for CASSLTGGLSYGYTF. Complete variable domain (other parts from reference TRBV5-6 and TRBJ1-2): DAGVTQSPTHLIKTRGQQVTLRCSPKSGHDTVSWYQQALGQGPQFIFQYYEEEERQRGNFPDRFSGHQFPNYSSELNVNALLLGDSALYLCASSLTGGLSYGYTFGSGTRLTVV.

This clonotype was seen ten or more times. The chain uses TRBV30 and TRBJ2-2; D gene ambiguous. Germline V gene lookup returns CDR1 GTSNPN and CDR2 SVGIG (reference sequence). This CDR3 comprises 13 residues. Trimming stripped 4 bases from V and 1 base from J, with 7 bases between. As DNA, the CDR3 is TGTGCCTGGAATCACGAGAACACCGGGGAGCTGTTTTTT. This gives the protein CAWNHENTGELFF.

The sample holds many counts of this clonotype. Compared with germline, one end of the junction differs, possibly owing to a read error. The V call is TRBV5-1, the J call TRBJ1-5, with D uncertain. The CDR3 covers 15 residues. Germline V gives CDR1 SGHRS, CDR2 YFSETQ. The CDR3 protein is CASSLGGVGNQPQHF. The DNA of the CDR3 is TGTGCCAGCAGCCTAGGCGGGGTGGGCAATCAGCCCCAGCATTTT.

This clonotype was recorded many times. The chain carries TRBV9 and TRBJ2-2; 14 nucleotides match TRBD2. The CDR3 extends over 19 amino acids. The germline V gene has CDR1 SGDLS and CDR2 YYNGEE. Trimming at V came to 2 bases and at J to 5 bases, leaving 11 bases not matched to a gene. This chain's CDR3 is CASSVEGLAGDTRTGELFF. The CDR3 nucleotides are TGTGCCAGCAGCGTGGAGGGACTAGCGGGAGACACTAGAACCGGGGAGCTGTTTTTT. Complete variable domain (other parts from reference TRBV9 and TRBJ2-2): DSGVTQTPKHLITATGQRVTLRCSPRSGDLSVYWYQQSLDQGLQFLIQYYNGEERAKGNILERFSAQQFPDLHSELNLSSLELGDSALYFCASSVEGLAGDTRTGELFFGEGSRLTVL.

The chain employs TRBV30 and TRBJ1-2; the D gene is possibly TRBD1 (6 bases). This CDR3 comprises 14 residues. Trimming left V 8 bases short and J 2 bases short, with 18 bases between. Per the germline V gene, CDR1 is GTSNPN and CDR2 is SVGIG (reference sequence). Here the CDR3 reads CALQKEGGNYGYTF. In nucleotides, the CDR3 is TGTGCCCTACAAAAGGAGGGGGGGAACTATGGCTACACCTTC.

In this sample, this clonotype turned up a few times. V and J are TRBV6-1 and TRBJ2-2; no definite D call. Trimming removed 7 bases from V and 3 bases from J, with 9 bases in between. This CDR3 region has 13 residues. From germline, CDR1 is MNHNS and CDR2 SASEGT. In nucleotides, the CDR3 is TGTGCCAGCACCTTCAAGGACACCGGGGAGCTGTTTTTT. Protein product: CASTFKDTGELFF.

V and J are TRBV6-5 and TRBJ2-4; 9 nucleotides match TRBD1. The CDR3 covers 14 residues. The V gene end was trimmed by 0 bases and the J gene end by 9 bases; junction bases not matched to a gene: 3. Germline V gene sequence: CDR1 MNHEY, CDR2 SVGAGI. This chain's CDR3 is CASSYSTGGGIQYF. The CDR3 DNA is TGTGCCAGCAGTTACTCGACAGGGGGTGGCATTCAGTACTTC.

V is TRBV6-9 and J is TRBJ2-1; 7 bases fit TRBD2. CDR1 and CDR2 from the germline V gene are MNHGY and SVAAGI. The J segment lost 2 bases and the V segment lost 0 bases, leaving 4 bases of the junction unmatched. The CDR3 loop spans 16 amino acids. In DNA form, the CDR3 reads TGTGCCAGCAGTTATTCTAGCGGGCTAACCTACAATGAGCAGTTCTTC. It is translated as CASSYSSGLTYNEQFF.

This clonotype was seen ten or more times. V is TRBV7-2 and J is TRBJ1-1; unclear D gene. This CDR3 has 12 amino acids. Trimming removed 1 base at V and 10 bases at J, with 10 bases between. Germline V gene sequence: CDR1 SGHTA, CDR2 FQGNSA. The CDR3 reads CASSLGFGRAFF. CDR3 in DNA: TGTGCCAGCAGCTTAGGATTTGGAAGAGCTTTCTTT.

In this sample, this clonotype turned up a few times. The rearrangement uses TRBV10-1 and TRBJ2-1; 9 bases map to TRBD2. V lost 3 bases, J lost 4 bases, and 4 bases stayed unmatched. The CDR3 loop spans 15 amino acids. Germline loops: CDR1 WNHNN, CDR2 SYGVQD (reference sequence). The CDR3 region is CASSDVAGVYNEQFF. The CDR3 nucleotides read TGCGCCAGCAGTGATGTAGCGGGAGTGTACAATGAGCAGTTCTTC.

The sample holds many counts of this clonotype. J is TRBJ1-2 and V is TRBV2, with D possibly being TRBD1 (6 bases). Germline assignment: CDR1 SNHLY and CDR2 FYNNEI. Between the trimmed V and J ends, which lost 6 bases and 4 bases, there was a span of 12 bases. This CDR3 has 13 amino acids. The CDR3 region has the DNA TGTGCCAGCAGGAGGACAGACACCTATGGCTACACCTTC. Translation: CASRRTDTYGYTF.

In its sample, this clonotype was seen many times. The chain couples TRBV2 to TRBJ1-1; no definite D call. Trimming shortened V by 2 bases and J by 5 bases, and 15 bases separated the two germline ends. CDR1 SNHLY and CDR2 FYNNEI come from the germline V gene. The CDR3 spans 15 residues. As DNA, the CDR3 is TGTGCCAGCAGTGAACAGACGACGGGGAGGACTGAAGCTTTCTTT. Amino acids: CASSEQTTGRTEAFF.

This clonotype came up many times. This CDR3 reads CSARVGNQETQYF. In DNA form, the CDR3 reads TGCAGTGCTAGAGTTGGGAATCAAGAGACCCAGTACTTC. The chain recombines TRBV20-1 with TRBJ2-5; D unclear. The germline V and J ends were trimmed by 1 base and 2 bases, with 8 bases remaining between them. CDR3 length: 13 residues. CDR1 is DFQATT, CDR2 SNEGSKA, per germline (reference sequence).

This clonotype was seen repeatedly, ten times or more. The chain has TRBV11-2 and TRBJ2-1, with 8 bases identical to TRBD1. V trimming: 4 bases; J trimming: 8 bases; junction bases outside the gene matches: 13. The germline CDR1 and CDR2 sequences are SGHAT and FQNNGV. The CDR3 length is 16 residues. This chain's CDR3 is CASSSRPRTGFHEQFF. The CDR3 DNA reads TGTGCCAGCAGCTCCAGGCCCCGGACAGGGTTCCATGAGCAGTTCTTC. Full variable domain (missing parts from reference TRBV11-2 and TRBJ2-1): EAGVAQSPRYKIIEKRQSVAFWCNPISGHATLYWYQQILGQGPKLLIQFQNNGVVDDSQLPKDRFSAERLKGVDSTLKIQPAKLEDSAVYLCASSSRPRTGFHEQFFGPGTRLTVL.

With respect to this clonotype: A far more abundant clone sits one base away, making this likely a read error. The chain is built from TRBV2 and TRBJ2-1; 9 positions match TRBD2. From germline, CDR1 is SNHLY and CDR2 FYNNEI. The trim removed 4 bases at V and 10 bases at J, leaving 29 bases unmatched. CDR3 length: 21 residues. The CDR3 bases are TGTGCCAGCAGTGCCCTCGGGGCAGGGATGATAGCGGGAGAAGGTATTTCCGAGCAGTTCTTC. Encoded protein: CASSALGAGMIAGEGISEQFF.

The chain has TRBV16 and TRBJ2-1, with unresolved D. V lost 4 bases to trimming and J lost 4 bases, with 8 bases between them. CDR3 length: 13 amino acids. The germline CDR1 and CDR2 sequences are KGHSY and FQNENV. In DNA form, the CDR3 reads TGTGCCAGCAGCCGAGTGGGGTACAATGAGCAGTTCTTC. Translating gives CASSRVGYNEQFF.

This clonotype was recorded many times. DNA for the CDR3: TGTGCCAGTAGTGCATCGGGAGGGCAGATCAACCAAGAGACCCAGTACTTC. The encoded protein is CASSASGGQINQETQYF. The chain is built from TRBV19 and TRBJ2-5; TRBD2 matches 8 bases. J gave up 0 bases and V 5 bases, and 11 bases lay outside the gene matches. The CDR3 sequence is 17 residues long. CDR1 and CDR2 from the germline V gene are LNHDA and SQIVND (reference sequence).